The 23 T cell receptor beta chains below were found in one sample sequenced in a study of tumor T cells in aggressive B-cell lymphoma. The protocol was immunoSEQ multiplex PCR, while the TCRdb copy is restricted to in-frame clones and leaves out a portion. This table has thousands of clones, 94% appearing once. Sequencing was carried out using tumor tissue. The receptors originated from an adult with diffuse large B cell lymphoma.

The chain couples TRBV14 to TRBJ2-7; 11 nucleotides align to TRBD2. Trimming took 4 bases from V and 6 from J; bases not matched to a gene: 5. The CDR3 extends over 14 amino acids. Germline loops: CDR1 SGHDN, CDR2 FVKESK. The CDR3 protein is CASSRLAGYLEQYF. The CDR3 region has the DNA TGTGCCAGCAGCCGACTAGCGGGATACCTCGAGCAGTACTTC.

The CDR3 DNA reads as TGTGCCAGCAGCTCTCGGGGGGGAAGGCAAGAGACCCAGTACTTC. Translating gives CASSSRGGRQETQYF. The J gene is TRBJ2-5, the V gene TRBV11-2, with 8 bases aligning to TRBD2. Looked up from germline, CDR1 is SGHAT and CDR2 is FQNNGV. The ends lost 4 bases at V and 2 bases at J; junction bases unmatched: 6. The CDR3 has 15 residues.

The CDR3 DNA is TGTGCCGGTAAGAGGCAGGGGGCTGCAGATACGCAGTATTTT. It translates to CAGKRQGAADTQYF. The J gene is TRBJ2-3, the V gene TRBV19; 8 positions agree with TRBD1. Germline V gene sequence: CDR1 LNHDA, CDR2 SQIVND (reference sequence). With 11 bases clipped from V and 4 bases from J, the junction kept 11 bases outside the gene matches. The CDR3 length is 14 residues.

This sequence joins TRBV25-1 and TRBJ1-6, with D maybe TRBD1 (5 bases). This CDR3 has 16 amino acids. CDR1 and CDR2 (germline): MGHDK, SYGVNS. Trimming cost V 1 base and J 10 bases, with 17 bases left between them. CDR3 sequence: CASSEWGWGEASPLHF. Here the CDR3 DNA reads TGTGCCAGCAGTGAATGGGGCTGGGGGGAAGCGTCACCCCTCCACTTT.

This rearrangement joins TRBV27 to TRBJ2-5, with a tentative D call TRBD2 (7 bases). Germline V gene sequence: CDR1 MNHEY, CDR2 SMNVEV (reference sequence). There are 16 residues in the CDR3. V was trimmed by 1 base and J by 1 base, leaving 13 bases between them. The CDR3 nucleotides read TGTGCCAGCAGTTTATTCGGCGGGGGCCTCCAAGAGACCCAGTACTTC. Translating gives CASSLFGGGLQETQYF.

The rearrangement links TRBV18 to TRBJ2-7; 12 bases agree with TRBD2. Trimming cost V 8 bases and J 2 bases; bases outside gene matches: 7. In germline, CDR1 is KGHSH, CDR2 LQKENI. CDR3 length: 15 residues. CDR3 loop: CASKSTSGSAYEQYF. CDR3 nucleotides: TGTGCCAGCAAATCGACTAGCGGGAGCGCCTACGAGCAGTACTTC.

This chain connects TRBV19 to TRBJ1-5; a possible D gene is TRBD1 (6 bases). The length of the CDR3 is 18 residues. Germline CDR1 is LNHDA and CDR2 is SQIVND (reference sequence). V was clipped by 3 bases and J by 2 bases, with 20 bases between them. This chain's CDR3 is CASSMGAATNGGNQPQHF. The DNA of the CDR3 is TGTGCCAGTAGTATGGGGGCGGCAACCAATGGGGGCAATCAGCCCCAGCATTTT.

The chain carries TRBV5-1 and TRBJ2-5, with 11 bases that match TRBD1. The J call is doubtful: the DNA matches TRBJ2-7 better. The CDR3 totals 14 residues. Looked up from germline, CDR1 is SGHRS and CDR2 is YFSETQ. CDR3 sequence: CASSWGTGGYEQYF. CDR3 sequence (DNA): TGCGCCAGCAGCTGGGGGACAGGGGGCTACGAGCAGTACTTC.

Concerning this clone: One junction end does not reproduce the germline sequence, and a read error may be involved. The rearrangement links TRBV5-6 to TRBJ2-4; the D gene is possibly TRBD2 (6 bases). This CDR3 comprises 12 residues. The V gene's germline CDR1 is SGHDT and CDR2 YYEEEE. Here the CDR3 DNA reads TGTGCCAGCAGCCCCGGAACGGGACTGAGTTTCTTC. It specifies CASSPGTGLSFF.

This sequence joins TRBV6-1 and TRBJ2-7; 9 positions agree with TRBD1. The CDR3 has 14 amino acids. Germline trimming cut 7 bases from V and 5 bases from J; bases unmatched to any gene: 9. From germline, CDR1 is MNHNS and CDR2 SASEGT. The chain's CDR3 is CASTRQGGRHEQYF. In nucleotides, the CDR3 is TGTGCCAGCACCCGACAGGGGGGAAGACACGAGCAGTACTTC.

The chain links TRBV5-1 to TRBJ1-2; TRBD1 might be the D (6 bases). The V gene lost 4 bases and the J gene lost 2 bases, with 12 bases spanning the gap. This CDR3 region has 14 residues. Germline V lookup: CDR1 SGHRS, CDR2 YFSETQ. CDR3 DNA sequence: TGCGCCAGCAGCGGGGGGGGCGCGAACTATGGCTACACCTTC. Protein product: CASSGGGANYGYTF.

The chain is built from TRBV9 and TRBJ2-2; 8 positions match TRBD2. Germline lookup yields CDR1 SGDLS and CDR2 YYNGEE. Unmatched junction bases numbered 12, after V lost 5 bases and J lost 0 bases. The CDR3 has 18 amino acids. The CDR3 DNA reads as TGTGCCAGCAGAGGAAGGGGCGGACTAGCAGCGAACACCGGGGAGCTGTTTTTT. It translates to CASRGRGGLAANTGELFF.

This clone was detected once. The rearrangement joins TRBV27 to TRBJ2-5, with a possible D match to TRBD1 (5 bases). The CDR3 covers 15 residues. Germline V gene lookup returns CDR1 MNHEY and CDR2 SMNVEV (reference sequence). The germline V and J ends were trimmed by 5 bases and 2 bases, with 15 bases remaining between them. The CDR3: CASSEEQGLQETQYF. The CDR3, as DNA: TGTGCCAGCAGTGAAGAGCAGGGTCTTCAAGAGACCCAGTACTTC.

CDR3 region: CASSGRQGDQPQHF. In DNA, the CDR3 is TGTGCCAGCAGCGGCAGACAGGGGGATCAGCCCCAGCATTTT. The rearrangement links TRBV7-2 to TRBJ1-5; 9 bases line up with TRBD1. Unmatched junction bases numbered 4, after V lost 5 bases and J lost 5 bases. Germline CDR1 SGHTA, CDR2 FQGNSA. This CDR3 spans 14 amino acids.

A single count supports this clone. J is TRBJ1-1 and V is TRBV6-5; 8 positions agree with TRBD1. The CDR3 is 14 amino acids. V was clipped by 5 bases and J by 5 bases; unmatched bases: 7. The germline V gene has CDR1 MNHEY and CDR2 SVGAGI. The DNA for the CDR3 is TGTGCCAGCAGTCCAACAGGGGGGAGAACTGAAGCTTTCTTT. Amino acids: CASSPTGGRTEAFF.

As regards this clone: Distinct nucleotide sequences in the sample also encode this CDR3. The V call is TRBV18, the J call TRBJ1-2, with 8 positions matching TRBD1. From germline, CDR1 is KGHSH and CDR2 LQKENI. V dropped 5 bases and J dropped 8; count of bases not matched to a gene: 7. This CDR3 region has 13 residues. The CDR3: CASSAGTGGGYTF. The CDR3, as DNA: TGTGCCAGCTCAGCGGGGACAGGAGGGGGCTACACCTTC.

Here the CDR3 reads CASSSARGGETQYF. The CDR3 nucleotides are TGTGCCAGCAGCTCAGCCAGGGGTGGGGAGACCCAGTACTTC. The chain is built from TRBV13 and TRBJ2-5; TRBD1 is a possible D gene (6 bases). The V end lost 4 bases, the J end lost 5 bases, and 14 bases lay between the germline ends. The CDR3 is made up of 14 amino acids. Germline V gives CDR1 PRHDT, CDR2 FYEKMQ (reference sequence).

The chain carries TRBV19 and TRBJ2-7; 9 bases align to TRBD1. The junction had 9 bases not matched to a gene; V was cut back by 5 bases and J by 1 base. The germline V gene encodes CDR1 LNHDA and CDR2 SQIVND (reference sequence). CDR3 length equals 16 residues. The CDR3 spells CASSFRTGEASYEQYF. DNA for the CDR3: TGTGCCAGTAGTTTTCGGACAGGGGAGGCTTCCTACGAGCAGTACTTC.

This sequence joins TRBV7-6 and TRBJ1-5; a weak D match, TRBD1 (5 bases). Germline loops: CDR1 SGHVS, CDR2 FNYEAQ. The CDR3 sequence is 16 residues long. Trimming took 2 bases from V and 3 from J, leaving 14 bases between them. CDR3: CASSLSAGTPNQPQHF. The DNA of the CDR3 is TGTGCCAGCAGCTTATCAGCGGGGACCCCCAATCAGCCCCAGCATTTT.

This chain connects TRBV9 to TRBJ1-4; D ambiguous. The CDR3 covers 13 residues. Germline V CDR1 and CDR2: SGDLS, YYNGEE. Trimming took off 4 bases at V and 5 bases at J, with 9 bases between the two ends. CDR3 DNA sequence: TGTGCCAGCAGCCCACACGTAAATGAAAAACTGTTTTTT. Amino acid sequence: CASSPHVNEKLFF.

This chain connects TRBV6-5 to TRBJ2-7; weak D call: TRBD2 (5 bases). With 2 bases removed from V and 6 bases from J, the gap between germline ends came to 8 bases. The CDR3 is made up of 12 amino acids. In germline, CDR1 is MNHEY, CDR2 SVGAGI. The CDR3 region has the DNA TGTGCCAGCAGTTACGAAGGAGGCGAGCAGTACTTC. Its translation is CASSYEGGEQYF.

The genes are TRBV7-2 and TRBJ2-4, with 8 bases that match TRBD2. V was pared by 0 bases and J by 7 bases, with 14 bases of the junction left unmatched. From germline, CDR1 is SGHTA and CDR2 FQGNSA. The CDR3 sequence is 18 residues long. DNA of the CDR3: TGTGCCAGCAGCTTAGCTGTTTCCGCGGGGGGCCGCGCCAACATTCAGTACTTC. Translated: CASSLAVSAGGRANIQYF.

This clone was seen a handful of times. The chain carries TRBV9 and TRBJ2-1; 9 nucleotides align to TRBD2. Looked up from germline, CDR1 is SGDLS and CDR2 is YYNGEE. J was trimmed by 7 bases and V by 2 bases; bases with no gene match: 13. The CDR3 runs to 17 residues. The CDR3 DNA reads as TGTGCCAGCAGCGTTTCTACGCGGGGGGGCCGTGAGAATGAGCAGTTCTTC. It codes for CASSVSTRGGRENEQFF.